Listed below are T cell receptor beta chains from one sample, sequenced in a study of blood T cell repertoires in COVID-19. Profiling relied on immunoSEQ multiplex PCR, and the TCRdb table lists in-frame clones only, not all of them. The sample contains about 170,000 clones, about four fifths of which appear only once. Source material: peripheral blood. These receptors all come from an older man with active or convalescent COVID-19. Each CDR3 is given with its conserved first and last residue. D genes are given only for firm matches. Size tells how often a clone was seen (once, few, many) or the class of an expanded clone, and some rows leave it out.

CASSLPGGRTEAFF TGTGCCAGCAGTCTCCCAGGGGGGAGGACTGAAGCTTTCTTT TRBD1 TRBJ1-1 TRBV27 NA
CASRAGSNQPQHF TGTGCCAGCAGAGCGGGTAGCAATCAGCCCCAGCATTTT NA TRBJ1-5 TRBV6-6 NA
CASGKSGTGGETQYF TGTGCCAGCGGGAAAAGCGGAACGGGCGGGGAGACCCAGTACTTC NA TRBJ2-5 TRBV9 NA
CASSRNKQVGRDYGYTF TGCGCCAGCAGCCGAAACAAACAAGTGGGCAGAGACTATGGCTACACCTTC NA TRBJ1-2 TRBV4-3 NA
CSVEMMGQGYGYTF TGCAGCGTTGAAATGATGGGACAGGGGTATGGCTACACCTTC TRBD1 TRBJ1-2 TRBV29-1 NA
CASSGRVSGAPEQYF TGTGCCAGTAGTGGCCGGGTCTCAGGGGCTCCCGAGCAGTACTTC NA TRBJ2-7 TRBV19 NA
CASSPTGTGGSGNSPLHF TGTGCCAGCTCACCAACCGGGACAGGGGGCAGTGGTAATTCACCCCTCCACTTT TRBD1 TRBJ1-6 TRBV18 many
CASGLGTVQETQYF TGTGCCAGCGGCCTAGGGACAGTCCAAGAGACCCAGTACTTC TRBD1 TRBJ2-5 TRBV6-2/TRBV6-3 NA
CASSLAQPYGYTF TGTGCCAGCAGCTTGGCACAGCCCTATGGCTACACCTTC NA TRBJ1-2 TRBV5-6 NA
CASRTGGFEKLFF TGTGCCAGTCGGACAGGGGGCTTTGAAAAACTGTTTTTT TRBD1 TRBJ1-4 TRBV28 NA
CASSSHRPGLAGAYEQYF TGTGCCAGCAGTTCTCATCGTCCCGGACTAGCGGGGGCCTACGAGCAGTACTTC TRBD2 TRBJ2-7 TRBV27 NA
CASSYTDRGRHEQYF TGTGCCAGCAGTTACACGGACAGGGGGCGCCACGAGCAGTACTTC TRBD1 TRBJ2-7 TRBV27 NA
CASRGQSPLHF TGTGCCAGCAGGGGACAGTCACCCCTCCACTTT TRBD1 TRBJ1-6 TRBV12-3/TRBV12-4 NA
CASKEGRGNTEAFF TGTGCCAGCAAGGAGGGTCGCGGGAACACTGAAGCTTTCTTT NA TRBJ1-1 TRBV27 NA
CASSTLRGRGTEAFF TGTGCCAGCAGTACCCTTAGGGGGCGAGGGACTGAAGCTTTCTTT TRBD1 TRBJ1-1 TRBV28 NA
CASSPPGVYSNQPQHF TGTGCCAGCTCACCTCCAGGGGTTTATAGCAATCAGCCCCAGCATTTT NA TRBJ1-5 TRBV18 NA
CASSFSWSSEAFF TGTGCCAGCAGCTTTAGCTGGTCGTCGGAAGCTTTCTTT NA TRBJ1-1 TRBV7-9 NA
CASSSGRESSYEQYF TGTGCCAGCAGCTCCGGCCGGGAGAGTTCCTACGAGCAGTACTTC NA TRBJ2-7 TRBV7-9 NA
CASSAQGIGYTF TGTGCCAGCAGCGCACAGGGGATTGGCTACACCTTC TRBD1 TRBJ1-2 TRBV11-2 NA
CASSPPSGDTQYF TGTGCCAGCAGCCCCCCCTCAGGGGATACGCAGTATTTT NA TRBJ2-3 TRBV7-8 NA
CASSPDRVRAFF TGTGCCAGCAGCCCGGACAGGGTAAGAGCTTTCTTT TRBD1 TRBJ1-1 TRBV11-2 NA
CASSLGTGGFYEQYF TGTGCCAGCAGCTTAGGGACAGGGGGCTTCTACGAGCAGTACTTC TRBD1 TRBJ2-7 TRBV7-2 NA
CASSLFGGAQGGYGYTF TGTGCCAGCAGCTTATTTGGAGGAGCACAGGGGGGCTATGGCTACACCTTC TRBD1 TRBJ1-2 TRBV7-6 NA
CASSWALSDGYTF TGCGCCAGCAGCTGGGCTTTATCGGATGGCTACACCTTC NA TRBJ1-2 TRBV5-1 NA
CASSPPGTSSADTQYF TGTGCCAGCAGCCCCCCCGGGACTAGCAGCGCAGATACGCAGTATTTT TRBD2 TRBJ2-3 TRBV7-2 NA
CASSPGQGPTNEKLFF TGTGCCAGCAGTCCCGGGCAGGGGCCAACTAATGAAAAACTGTTTTTT NA TRBJ1-4 TRBV7-9 NA
CASSLGGGMNTEAFF TGTGCCAGCAGCTTGGGGGGGGGCATGAACACTGAAGCTTTCTTT NA TRBJ1-1 TRBV7-2 NA
CASRRRTSGSNTGELFF TGTGCCAGCAGACGTCGGACTAGCGGGTCGAACACCGGGGAGCTGTTTTTT TRBD2 TRBJ2-2 TRBV2 NA
CASSPFGDSGRIKYEQFF TGCGCCAGCAGCCCCTTCGGGGATAGCGGGAGAATTAAATATGAGCAGTTCTTC TRBD2 TRBJ2-1 TRBV5-1 NA
CSVELAGSYEQYF TGCAGCGTTGAATTAGCTGGCTCCTACGAGCAGTACTTC NA TRBJ2-7 TRBV29-1 NA
CAWTPGTGRTDTQYF TGTGCCTGGACCCCGGGGACAGGGCGCACAGATACGCAGTATTTT TRBD1 TRBJ2-3 TRBV30 NA
CASRGTGRNQPQHF TGTGCCAGCAGGGGGACAGGGCGCAATCAGCCCCAGCATTTT TRBD1 TRBJ1-5 TRBV6-5 NA
CASSFPGTSGRAVEQYF TGTGCCAGCAGTTTCCCAGGGACTAGCGGGAGGGCTGTCGAGCAGTACTTC TRBD2 TRBJ2-7 TRBV28 NA
CASSGRGGDEQFF TGTGCCAGTAGCGGAAGGGGGGGCGATGAGCAGTTCTTC NA TRBJ2-1 TRBV19 NA
CASSQALRGTVNTEAFF TGTGCCAGCAGCCAAGCCCTACGGGGGACGGTGAACACTGAAGCTTTCTTT NA TRBJ1-1 TRBV3-1/TRBV3-2 NA
CASSLRLAGGHGELFF TGTGCCAGCAGCCTCCGACTAGCGGGAGGGCACGGGGAGCTGTTTTTT TRBD2 TRBJ2-2 TRBV3-1/TRBV3-2 NA
CASRTGSQETQYF TGTGCCAGCAGGACAGGTAGTCAAGAGACCCAGTACTTC NA TRBJ2-5 TRBV13 NA
CASSTKFPGTGGTDTQYF TGTGCCAGCAGCACGAAATTTCCTGGGACAGGGGGCACGGATACGCAGTATTTT TRBD1 TRBJ2-3 TRBV7-6 NA
CASSPRTRNTEAFF TGTGCCAGCAGCCCGAGGACACGTAACACTGAAGCTTTCTTT NA TRBJ1-1 TRBV9 NA
CASSPRRGSYNEQFF TGTGCCAGCAGCCCCCGGAGGGGCTCCTACAATGAGCAGTTCTTC NA TRBJ2-1 TRBV7-6 NA
CASSPGRVVTEKLFF TGTGCCAGCTCACCAGGGCGAGTGGTTACTGAAAAACTGTTTTTT NA TRBJ1-4 TRBV18 few
CATRRDPYNSPLHF TGTGCCACCAGGAGGGATCCCTATAATTCACCCCTCCACTTT NA TRBJ1-6 TRBV15 NA
CASSPPSSGEQFF TGTGCCAGCTCACCACCGTCCAGCGGGGAGCAGTTCTTC NA TRBJ2-1 TRBV18 NA
CASSQESVTGRAEAFF TGTGCCAGCAGCCAAGAAAGTGTTACAGGGCGGGCTGAAGCTTTCTTT NA TRBJ1-1 TRBV3-1/TRBV3-2 NA
CASSQGQGSMNTEAFF TGTGCCAGCAGCCAAGGACAGGGGAGCATGAACACTGAAGCTTTCTTT TRBD1 TRBJ1-1 TRBV14 NA
CATSRGFNRGSYEQYF TGTGCCACCAGCAGAGGCTTTAACAGGGGATCCTACGAGCAGTACTTC TRBD1 TRBJ2-7 TRBV15 once
CASSLAGTGQSDTQYF TGTGCCAGCAGCTTGGCCGGGACAGGGCAATCAGATACGCAGTATTTT TRBD1 TRBJ2-3 TRBV5-4 NA
CASSPGLVAGTSTDTQYF TGTGCCAGCAGTCCTGGTCTCGTAGCGGGTACTAGCACAGATACGCAGTATTTT TRBD2 TRBJ2-3 TRBV3-1/TRBV3-2 NA
CASSPSPNYGYTF TGTGCCAGCAGTCCCAGTCCTAACTATGGCTACACCTTC NA TRBJ1-2 TRBV12-3/TRBV12-4 once
CASSPSQGSTTNEKLFF TGTGCCAGCAGCCCCTCGCAGGGGTCTACAACTAATGAAAAACTGTTTTTT NA TRBJ1-4 TRBV3-1/TRBV3-2 NA
CASSKQGQSNGYTF TGTGCCAGCAGTAAACAGGGGCAATCGAATGGCTACACCTTC TRBD1 TRBJ1-2 TRBV28 NA
CASSNGDKQETQYF TGTGCCAGTAGTAACGGGGACAAACAAGAGACCCAGTACTTC NA TRBJ2-5 TRBV19 once
CASSPGSRGEQFF TGTGCTAGCAGCCCAGGTTCCAGGGGTGAGCAGTTCTTC NA TRBJ2-1 TRBV7-7 NA
CASSPPLREGPYEQYF TGTGCCAGCAGCCCGCCCTTGCGGGAGGGCCCCTACGAGCAGTACTTC TRBD2 TRBJ2-7 TRBV27 NA
CASSLIGRGGNSPLHF TGCGCCAGCAGCTTGATTGGGCGTGGGGGGAATTCACCCCTCCACTTT NA TRBJ1-6 TRBV5-1 NA
CAWTQLGNQPQHF TGTGCCTGGACCCAACTTGGCAATCAGCCCCAGCATTTT NA TRBJ1-5 TRBV30 NA
CASSFADRQNTGELFF TGTGCCAGCAGCTTTGCGGACAGACAGAACACCGGGGAGCTGTTTTTT NA TRBJ2-2 TRBV11-3 few
CAWSGPLSGIYNEQFF TGTGCCTGGAGTGGCCCCCTTAGCGGGATCTACAATGAGCAGTTCTTC TRBD2 TRBJ2-1 TRBV30 NA
CASSFGTGLNYGYTF TGTGCCAGCAGCTTTGGGACAGGACTAAACTATGGCTACACCTTC TRBD1 TRBJ1-2 TRBV7-9 NA
CASSAQGPNHEQYF TGTGCCAGCAGCGCACAGGGACCGAACCACGAGCAGTACTTC NA TRBJ2-7 TRBV7-9 NA